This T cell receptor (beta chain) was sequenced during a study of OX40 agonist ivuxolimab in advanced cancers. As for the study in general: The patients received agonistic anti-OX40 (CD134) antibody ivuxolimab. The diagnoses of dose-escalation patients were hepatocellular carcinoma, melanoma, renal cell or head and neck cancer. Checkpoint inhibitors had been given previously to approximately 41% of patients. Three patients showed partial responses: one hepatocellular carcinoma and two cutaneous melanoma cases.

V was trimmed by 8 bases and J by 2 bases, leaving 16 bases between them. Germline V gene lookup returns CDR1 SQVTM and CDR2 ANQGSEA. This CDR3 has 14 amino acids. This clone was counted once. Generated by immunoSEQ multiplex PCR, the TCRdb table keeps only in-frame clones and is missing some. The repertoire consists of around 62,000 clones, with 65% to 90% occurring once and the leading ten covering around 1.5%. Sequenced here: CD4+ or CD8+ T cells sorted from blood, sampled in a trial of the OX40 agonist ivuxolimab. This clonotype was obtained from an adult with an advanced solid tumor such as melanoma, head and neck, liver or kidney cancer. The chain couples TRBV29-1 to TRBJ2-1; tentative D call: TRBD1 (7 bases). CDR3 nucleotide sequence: TGCAGCCTTTACCAGGGGGGAACCTACAATGAGCAGTTCTTC. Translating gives CSLYQGGTYNEQFF.